This T cell receptor (beta chain) was found in a study of blood T cells in healthy people across ages. General study findings and limits: The long-lived group displayed more naive CD4+ cells, plus higher diversity, than the aged donors did.

The people who gave samples were healthy Caucasians from Russia, aged roughly 6 to 95. Notes on this clonotype: What it recognizes is unknown.

The use of a sample-barcoded 5' primer and a J-beta primer mix characterized a second PCR of about 7 to 12 cycles. In TCRdb, the 5' RACE reads were re-called with MiXCR into one record per CDR3 protein. Seen here are fewer than 800,000 distinct CDR3 sequences, 32% observed once, and the top ten hold roughly 14%. The germline V gene has CDR1 SGHNT and CDR2 YENEEA. V gave up 4 bases and J gave up 10 bases, with 17 bases separating them. The CDR3 has 14 residues. The sequencing sample was made of blood. The receptor was derived from a woman of 80 years or more in good health. The chain uses TRBV11-3 and TRBJ2-1; D possibly corresponds to TRBD2 (6 bases). The CDR3, as DNA: TGTGCCAGCAGCTCGGAGGCGGCGGGGAGCGAGCAGTTCTTC. Translating gives CASSSEAAGSEQFF.